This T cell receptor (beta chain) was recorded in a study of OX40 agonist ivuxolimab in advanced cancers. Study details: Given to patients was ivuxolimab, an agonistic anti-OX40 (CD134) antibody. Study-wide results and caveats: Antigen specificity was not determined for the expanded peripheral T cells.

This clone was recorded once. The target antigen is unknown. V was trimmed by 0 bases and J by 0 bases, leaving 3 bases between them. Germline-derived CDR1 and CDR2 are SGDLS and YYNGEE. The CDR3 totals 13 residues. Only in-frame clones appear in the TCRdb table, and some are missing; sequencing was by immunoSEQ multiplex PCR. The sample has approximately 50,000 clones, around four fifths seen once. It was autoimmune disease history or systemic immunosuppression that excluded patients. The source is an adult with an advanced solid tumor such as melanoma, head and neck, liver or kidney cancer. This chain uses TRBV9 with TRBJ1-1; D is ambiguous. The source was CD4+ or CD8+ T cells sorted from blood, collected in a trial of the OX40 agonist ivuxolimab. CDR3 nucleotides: TGTGCCAGCAGCGTAGAGATGAACACTGAAGCTTTCTTT. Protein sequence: CASSVEMNTEAFF.